The 18 T cell receptor beta chains in this list originate from one sample, sequenced in a study of early T cells in non-severe SARS-CoV-2 infection. TCRdb reprocessed the 5' RACE reads via MiXCR and lists one record per CDR3 protein. This sample has roughly 68,000 distinct CDR3 sequences, with 4% to 5.5% found just once. The sample taken for sequencing was whole blood. The receptors were sampled from an adult who was a healthcare worker with PCR-confirmed SARS-CoV-2 infection or an uninfected control (not recorded which).

This clonotype appeared many times. This rearrangement joins TRBV7-9 to TRBJ2-7; the D call may be TRBD1 or TRBD2 (5 bases each). V lost 8 bases, J lost 4 bases, and 18 bases lay in between. Germline CDR1 and CDR2: SEHNR and FQNEAQ (reference sequence). This CDR3 has 14 residues. The CDR3 bases are TGTGCCAGCTCCTCTGGGACGGTTTTATACGAGCAGTACTTC. This codes for CASSSGTVLYEQYF.

In its sample, this clonotype was seen many times. The rearrangement joins TRBV20-1 to TRBJ2-4; D is unclear. CDR1 is DFQATT and CDR2 is SNEGSKA in the germline V gene (reference sequence). The CDR3 is 12 amino acids. Trimming stripped 1 base from V and 7 bases from J, with 8 bases between. The CDR3 sequence: CSARAPSNIQYF. In nucleotides, the CDR3 is TGCAGTGCTAGAGCGCCTAGTAACATTCAGTACTTC.

This clonotype was counted many times. The rearrangement links TRBV27 to TRBJ2-1; D call uncertain. Germline loops: CDR1 MNHEY, CDR2 SMNVEV (reference sequence). This CDR3 has 15 residues. The V end was cut by 3 bases, the J end by 0 bases, with 9 bases between. CDR3 sequence: CASSFALSSYNEQFF. DNA for the CDR3: TGTGCCAGCAGTTTTGCGTTAAGCTCCTACAATGAGCAGTTCTTC.

In this sample, this clonotype turned up many times. V is TRBV5-4 and J is TRBJ2-3; 8 bases agree with TRBD1. The CDR3 totals 16 residues. Losses at the gene ends were 4 bases for V and 1 base for J; bases not matched to a gene: 8. Germline loops: CDR1 SGHNT, CDR2 YYREEE (reference sequence). The CDR3 DNA is TGTGCCAGCAGCATAGGACAGGGACAAGGCACAGATACGCAGTATTTT. Amino acids: CASSIGQGQGTDTQYF.

Many counts were recorded for this clonotype. The chain couples TRBV10-3 to TRBJ2-5; 9 nucleotides align to TRBD1. The V gene end was trimmed by 6 bases and the J gene end by 4 bases; junction bases not matched to a gene: 21. CDR1 is ENHRY, CDR2 SYGVKD, per germline. This CDR3 contains 19 residues. The CDR3 DNA reads as TGTGCCATCAGCCTACCGGGACAGGGTTTTTATGGGATAGTAGAGACCCAGTACTTC. It codes for CAISLPGQGFYGIVETQYF.

This clonotype was seen ten or more times. The chain has TRBV7-8 and TRBJ2-7; D remains unclear. The CDR3 is made up of 14 amino acids. Trimming shortened V by 1 base and J by 3 bases, and 10 bases separated the two germline ends. Germline assignment: CDR1 SGHVS and CDR2 FQNEAQ. CDR3 sequence (DNA): TGTGCCAGCAGCTTAGAATCACTCTACTACGAGCAGTACTTC. This codes for CASSLESLYYEQYF.

CDR3 sequence reads: CASSFPGTNNYGYTF. CDR3 nucleotides: TGTGCCAGCAGCTTTCCGGGTACCAATAACTATGGCTACACCTTC. This chain connects TRBV5-6 to TRBJ1-2, with D unresolved. V lost 2 bases and J 1 base, leaving 12 bases between the germline ends. The CDR3 is made up of 15 amino acids. CDR1 and CDR2 (germline): SGHDT, YYEEEE.

This clonotype was recorded at least ten times. The gene calls are TRBV5-4 and TRBJ2-1; D possibly corresponds to TRBD2 (6 bases). V was trimmed by 4 bases and J by 1 base, leaving 9 bases between them. Germline V gives CDR1 SGHNT, CDR2 YYREEE (reference sequence). This CDR3 has 14 residues. The chain's CDR3 is CASSPGTSYNEQFF. The CDR3 DNA reads TGTGCCAGCAGCCCCGGGACTTCCTACAATGAGCAGTTCTTC.

This clonotype has at least ten counts. The chain links TRBV7-2 to TRBJ1-2; D is unresolved. This CDR3 region has 13 residues. Between the trimmed V and J ends, which lost 5 bases and 2 bases, there was a span of 9 bases. From germline, CDR1 is SGHTA and CDR2 FQGNSA. The CDR3 nucleotides are TGTGCCAGCAGCCGATTCACCAACTATGGCTACACCTTC. Translated: CASSRFTNYGYTF.

This clonotype was counted many times. The V call is TRBV10-3, the J call TRBJ2-3, with 8 bases lining up with TRBD2. The CDR3 consists of 15 residues. Unmatched junction bases numbered 8, after V lost 7 bases and J lost 2 bases. Per the germline V gene, CDR1 is ENHRY and CDR2 is SYGVKD. Here the CDR3 reads CAITPGTRNTDTQYF. CDR3 nucleotides: TGTGCCATCACCCCCGGGACTAGAAACACAGATACGCAGTATTTT.

This clonotype was seen many times. CDR3 sequence: CASSELRFYEQYF. The CDR3 region has the DNA TGTGCCAGCAGTGAATTGCGGTTCTACGAGCAGTACTTC. The chain carries TRBV2 and TRBJ2-7; D call uncertain. Trimming pared 2 bases from V and 3 bases from J, leaving 8 bases between. The CDR3 sequence is 13 residues long. In germline, CDR1 is SNHLY, CDR2 FYNNEI.

This clonotype was picked up many times. The chain is built from TRBV28 and TRBJ2-2; D is possibly TRBD2 (5 bases). Germline CDR1 is MDHEN and CDR2 is SYDVKM. This CDR3 has 17 amino acids. The V end was cut by 5 bases, the J end by 3 bases, with 19 bases between. CDR3 amino acids: CASSQIEGFSDTGELFF. CDR3 bases: TGTGCCAGCAGTCAAATAGAGGGATTTTCGGACACCGGGGAGCTGTTTTTT.

This clonotype was observed at least ten times. The chain has TRBV7-9 and TRBJ2-3; D gene ambiguous. Germline V gives CDR1 SEHNR, CDR2 FQNEAQ (reference sequence). The CDR3 loop spans 14 amino acids. V was cut by 3 bases and J by 2 bases, with 9 bases left in between. The DNA of the CDR3 is TGTGCCAGCAGCTTTACACTGGACACAGATACGCAGTATTTT. Amino acid sequence: CASSFTLDTDTQYF. The full variable domain, rest sourced from reference TRBV7-9 and TRBJ2-3, is DTGVSQNPRHKITKRGQNVTFRCDPISEHNRLYWYRQTLGQGPEFLTYFQNEAQLEKSRLLSDRFSAERPKGSFSTLEIQRTEQGDSAMYLCASSFTLDTDTQYFGPGTRLTVL.

This clonotype has at least ten counts. The chain uses TRBV4-2 and TRBJ1-5; possible D gene TRBD1, 5 bases. With 3 bases removed from V and 7 bases from J, the gap between germline ends came to 13 bases. Germline V CDR1 and CDR2: LGHNA, YNFKEQ. The CDR3 is made up of 14 amino acids. The CDR3 here is CASSQQGRGQPQHF. The CDR3 coding sequence is TGTGCCAGCAGCCAGCAGGGTAGGGGACAGCCCCAGCATTTT.

In DNA, the CDR3 is TGTGCCAGTATGGGGACAGCCGACGGGGAGCTGTTTTTT. It specifies CASMGTADGELFF. The chain has TRBV19 and TRBJ2-2, with 7 bases identical to TRBD1. V gave up 7 bases and J gave up 7 bases; unmatched junction bases: 6. The CDR3 extends over 13 amino acids. From germline, CDR1 is LNHDA and CDR2 SQIVND (reference sequence).

In its sample, this clonotype was seen many times. V and J are TRBV29-1 and TRBJ2-5; D is possibly TRBD1 or TRBD2 (6 bases each). The CDR3 consists of 13 residues. The germline gives CDR1 SQVTM, CDR2 ANQGSEA. V lost 0 bases and J 5 bases, leaving 10 bases between the germline ends. CDR3 sequence (DNA): TGCAGCGTTGAAGAGTGGAGGGGGGAGACCCAGTACTTC. Translating gives CSVEEWRGETQYF.

This clonotype has only a few counts. J is TRBJ1-1 and V is TRBV6-5; unclear D gene. CDR3 length: 14 amino acids. Germline CDR1 reads MNHEY; CDR2 reads SVGAGI. With 0 bases removed from V and 2 bases from J, the gap between germline ends came to 7 bases. The CDR3: CASSYSWDNTEAFF. CDR3 DNA sequence: TGTGCCAGCAGTTACTCCTGGGATAACACTGAAGCTTTCTTT.

V and J are TRBV4-1 and TRBJ1-2, with D unclear. The V and J ends lost 7 bases and 4 bases respectively, with 13 bases between them. This CDR3 contains 13 residues. From germline, CDR1 is MGHRA and CDR2 YSYEKL. CDR3 nucleotides: TGCGCCAGCAAAACACACGGGAGCTATGGCTACACCTTC. Its protein is CASKTHGSYGYTF.